Sequencing of this TCR beta chain was carried out in a study of cytomegalovirus exposure and HLA in healthy donors (dated by TCRdb to 2017 to 2019). About the full investigation: In an earlier analysis of fewer than 750 of the donors, 250 to 350 Gb of sequence data and 100 million or so unique TCR beta sequences from 150 million to 200 million T cells were reported. An early release that covered roughly 600 HLA-typed donors contained approximately 300 gigabases of sequencing data and tens of millions of unique TCR sequences. The genetic ancestry cluster associated with self-reported Caucasian donors included 81% of the 398 genotyped donors. The study was designed to test whether signatures of past pathogen exposure could be identified by cataloging public T cell receptors. Using immunosequencing, the study profiled T cell repertoires from 500 to 800 subjects and related those repertoires to cytomegalovirus serostatus. Along with the roughly 670-subject first cohort, a separate validation cohort of about 110 different subjects was used. The study combined high-throughput TCR immunosequencing, statistical association of individual TCRs with disease status, and machine learning to predict cytomegalovirus infection status. A later analysis re-examined previously published TCR beta repertoires from several hundred donors and added high-resolution HLA genotyping to investigate patterns of TCR occurrence. Rather than using new phenotypic data, the later analysis identified candidate immune exposures from TCR beta sequences and from how often those sequences occurred across donors. An earlier analysis of a few hundred of the donors applied high-throughput TCR beta sequencing to assess whether each TCR beta V gene segment acted as functional or pseudogenic. Alongside the repertoire data, information on donor age, sex, ethnicity and CMV serostatus was compiled. A later genetic analysis used genome-wide SNP genotypes for about 65% of the roughly 700 donors, treating that subset as a discovery cohort. Every discovery cohort repertoire had been produced on one sequencing platform. Class I and class II HLA loci were covered by the typing at four-digit resolution. The number of donors typed differed by locus, with roughly 629-640 for A, B, C, DRB1 and DQB1, roughly 520 for DQA1, some 570 for DPA1, and approximately 470 for DPB1. Roughly 5 DR-DQ haplotypes were handled as single units for association and clustering because linkage in the cohort was strong. On average, roughly 200,000 unique TCR beta nucleotide sequences were sequenced per donor among 350 to 400 genotyped donors of the cohort, with 15% to 20% of those sequences being non-productive. Findings and caveats that apply to the study as a whole: According to a later genetic analysis, donors in an Asian-associated ancestry cluster had fewer N-insertions in productive TCRs than the approximately 670-donor mean. Because some donors lacked HLA typing at each locus, the association tests relied only on the typed subset. Roughly uniform sequencing depth across donors was assumed in presence/absence analyses, although this assumption may not hold. Correlated functional status among segregating V segments might reflect linkage disequilibrium, but an unknown experimental factor could not be ruled out. The earlier analysis of around 600 of the donors excluded approximately 15 rarely observed V segments, including chromosome 9 orphons, because counts were too low. A later analysis reported that several top co-occurrence clusters appeared linked to parvovirus B19, influenza, CMV and Epstein-Barr virus. At a false discovery rate of 0.05, a later analysis linked some 17,000 TCR beta sequences to specific HLA alleles. In a later analysis, the rate of TCR association differed among HLA loci, with DRB1 alleles having the most associated TCRs and HLA-C alleles having the fewest. In this cohort, only TCR beta chains were sequenced, and detectable features were limited by the absence of alpha or paired-chain data. A few of the identified cytomegalovirus-associated TCR beta chains were confirmed in vitro to be specific for cytomegalovirus antigens. It was suggested by the authors that the approach could potentially be generalized to other disease states and immunological phenotypes. In an earlier analysis of some 500 of the donors, most TCR beta V segments were observed in productive rearrangements about 87% or about 30% of the time, broadly matching IMGT annotations. In a later analysis, most CMV-associated TCR beta chains were found to appear HLA-restricted, with HLA associations seemingly driven largely by CMV exposure. A cluster of highly shared sequence variants was judged likely to represent a technical artifact of the sequencing pipeline. A further reported finding was that TCR beta sequences accurately predicted the HLA-A and HLA-B alleles for most subjects in the first cohort. While some public TCRs were present in many individuals, most TCR sequences turned up only very rarely across donors. The 87-base-pair reads could not distinguish some IMGT-functional V segments, including TRBV6-2 and TRBV6-3, so those segments were excluded. A total of 150 to 200 TCR beta chains were listed by the study as associated with cytomegalovirus. When HLA alleles, especially DR and DQ, strongly co-occurred, attributing TCR associations to individual alleles was difficult. Compared with equally common non-associated chains, HLA-associated TCR beta chains in a later analysis were more clonally expanded and had lower generation probabilities. The classifier was reported to diagnose cytomegalovirus status with high specificity and sensitivity in both the original and validation cohorts. An association between a missense DCLRE1C variant and V-gene and J-gene trimming of TCR beta chains was found in a later genetic analysis and replicated in an independent cohort. CMV serostatus was the only immune exposure information available for the cohort.

Libraries were built with the immunoSEQ multiplex PCR assay. The multiplex PCR relied on a mix of 60 forward primers for TCR Vbeta segments and 13 reverse primers for TCR Jbeta segments. The CDR3 region of rearranged TCR beta genes was amplified from genomic DNA with a multiplex PCR assay. Amplified TCR beta libraries were sequenced as 87-base-pair reads on the Illumina HiSeq System. The paper's data handling went like this. A later analysis counted about 82 million unique TCR beta chains across the 650 to 700 repertoires, and 10 million to 11 million of these chains were shared by at least two donors. A nearest-neighbor algorithm error-corrected the raw reads and collapsed the reads into unique sequences, merging closely related sequences to remove PCR and sequencing errors. V, D and J gene segments were assigned by aligning CDR3 sequences to IMGT reference sequences. Each retained sequence needed at least a six-nucleotide match to both a V gene segment and a J gene segment. A rearrangement counted as productive if the CDR3 had no stop codons and remained in frame with V and J, and every other rearrangement counted as non-productive. Following IMGT convention, CDR3 was defined as the stretch from the second conserved V-encoded cysteine up to the conserved J-encoded phenylalanine. The earlier analysis of 587 of the donors excluded any sequence lacking an unambiguous match to a single V gene segment. An earlier analysis of 587 of the donors called V segments functional above 56.7% productive rearrangements and segregating when the between-donor standard deviation exceeded 5%. A statistical classification framework was built for diagnosing cytomegalovirus status from the catalog of TCR beta chain sequences. A later analysis assigned V and J genes by comparing TCR nucleotide sequences with IMGT/GENE-DB human TR gene sequences. The TCRdist pipeline was used in a later analysis to assign CDR3 sequences and most-parsimonious VDJ recombination scenarios. In a later analysis, each TCR beta chain was defined by its CDR3 amino acid sequence together with its V-gene family, and reads without a unique V-gene family were excluded. To address suspected cross-contamination and a sequencing artifact, a later analysis removed around 600 highly shared, low-generation-probability nucleotide sequences. For each public chain, a later analysis derived a clonal expansion index from normalized ranks of inferred template counts within each repertoire. Generation probabilities in a later analysis came from a VDJ recombination model fitted to out-of-frame rearrangements, and those results were checked against IGoR. In a later analysis, hypergeometric tests were used to score TCR-TCR, TCR-HLA and TCR-CMV co-occurrence, with a repertoire-size bias correction applied to TCR pairs. A later analysis estimated false discovery rates by permuting HLA or CMV assignments 20 times. In a later analysis, co-occurring TCRs were grouped using DBSCAN, with TCRdist sequence similarity added in when clustering inside HLA-allele-positive subsets. Co-occurrence clustering excluded repertoires with fewer than 30,000 or more than 120,000 public chains, plus five with anomalous nucleotide sharing. The table was pulled from immuneACCESS by TCRdb, which kept in-frame rearrangements only. Such tables lose some clones; where checked, under half of the loss comes from unresolved V genes, and the rest has no known cause. From that table come the V and J calls and clone size; the DNA was used to work out D and trimming. Recorded for this sample are around 140,000 clones; about 74% of them occurred a single time. The leading ten clones occupy roughly 7.3% of the sample.

On this clone: Its antigen is not yet known. Base qualities were left out, and no much larger clone turns up one base away.

The CDR3 holds 12 amino acids from the cysteine to the phenylalanine. This entry keeps only the CDR3 DNA: 36 bases, framed from base 1. The germline V gene yields SGHDT for CDR1 and YYEEEE for CDR2. V is pared back by 0 bases and J by 9 bases, with 9 bases lying between the germline termini. The cohort was made up of several hundred healthy bone marrow donors. Cohort members were all nominally healthy when sampled, although unrecorded immune exposures were likely present. The donor was CMV seronegative and was included in the group of a few hundred seronegative cohort members. Every donor gave a peripheral blood sample, and the peripheral blood mononuclear cells from that sample were used for TCR beta sequencing. The Qiagen DNeasy Blood Extraction Kit was used to extract genomic DNA from the blood cell samples.

This sequence was found in a male donor in good health and CMV-seronegative. The rearrangement joined TRBV5-6 to TRBJ1-2, with TRBD1 tentatively as D gene (5 bases match). Sequenced: PBMCs. The sequenced DNA: TGTGCCAGCAGCTTGGACAGGATAAGCTACACCTTC. Translated, this gives CASSLDRISYTF.